Listed below are T cell receptor beta chains from one sample, sequenced in a study of T-cell memory formation after mild COVID-19. TCRdb called the 5' RACE reads again in MiXCR, with one record for every CDR3 protein. The sample shows more than 150,000 distinct CDR3 sequences, roughly 20% of them seen only once. Sequencing was done on a sample of PBMCs or a T cell subset sorted from them (not recorded which). All receptors come from a man between 18 and 35 years old who had mild COVID-19 (a few samples of this study predate the infection). Cell type and time point are not known. CDR3s include the opening cysteine and the closing phenylalanine or tryptophan. Each record gives: D gene, V gene, J gene, CDR3 length, clone size, CDR3 protein, CDR3 DNA. D genes are given only for firm matches. Where a row states a size, it is once, few, many or the class of an expanded clone; other rows omit it.

D: TRBD1
V: TRBV12-3/TRBV12-4
J: TRBJ1-6
length: 15
size: .
CDR3: CASSLGGQGDSPLHF
DNA: TGTGCCAGCAGTTTGGGCGGACAGGGGGATTCACCCCTCCACTTT

D: TRBD2
V: TRBV6-2/TRBV6-3
J: TRBJ2-2
length: 15
size: .
CDR3: CASTQAGGGTGELFF
DNA: TGTGCCAGCACCCAAGCGGGGGGAGGCACCGGGGAGCTGTTTTTT

D: .
V: TRBV3-1
J: TRBJ2-2
length: 16
size: .
CDR3: CASSQGPAVNTGELFF
DNA: TGTGCCAGCAGCCAAGGACCGGCAGTTAACACCGGGGAGCTGTTTTTT

D: TRBD2
V: TRBV30
J: TRBJ2-1
length: 14
size: .
CDR3: CAGLLAGFYNEQFF
DNA: TGTGCCGGACTCCTAGCGGGGTTCTACAATGAGCAGTTCTTC

D: .
V: TRBV19
J: TRBJ1-2
length: 14
size: .
CDR3: CASSIDGVVYGYTF
DNA: TGTGCCAGTAGTATTGACGGGGTTGTCTATGGCTACACCTTC

D: TRBD2
V: TRBV7-9
J: TRBJ2-3
length: 16
size: few
CDR3: CASSFLAGGRIDTQYF
DNA: TGTGCCAGCAGCTTCTTAGCGGGGGGGCGTATAGATACGCAGTATTTT

D: TRBD1
V: TRBV12-3/TRBV12-4
J: TRBJ2-1
length: 16
size: few
CDR3: CASSFNAGQGANEQFF
DNA: TGTGCCAGCAGTTTTAACGCGGGACAGGGGGCTAATGAGCAGTTCTTC

D: .
V: TRBV28
J: TRBJ1-2
length: 14
size: .
CDR3: CASSLKGPERGYTF
DNA: TGTGCCAGCAGTTTAAAGGGCCCTGAGAGGGGCTACACCTTC

D: TRBD1
V: TRBV7-2
J: TRBJ1-5
length: 18
size: .
CDR3: CASSLGGPGGSSNQPQHF
DNA: TGTGCCAGCAGCTTAGGTGGACCAGGGGGTAGTTCTAATCAGCCCCAGCATTTT

D: .
V: TRBV7-8
J: TRBJ2-5
length: 11
size: many
CDR3: CASSFMETQYF
DNA: TGTGCCAGCAGCTTCATGGAGACCCAGTACTTC

D: .
V: TRBV7-9
J: TRBJ2-1
length: 15
size: few
CDR3: CASSRQGGAYNEQFF
DNA: TGTGCCAGCAGCAGACAGGGAGGGGCTTACAATGAGCAGTTCTTC

D: .
V: TRBV7-2
J: TRBJ2-1
length: 14
size: .
CDR3: CASRWREYEAEQFF
DNA: TGTGCCAGCAGGTGGAGGGAGTACGAGGCTGAGCAGTTCTTC

D: .
V: TRBV4-1
J: TRBJ2-2
length: 15
size: .
CDR3: CASSQDSRNTGELFF
DNA: TGCGCCAGCAGCCAAGATTCAAGGAACACCGGGGAGCTGTTTTTT

D: TRBD2
V: TRBV7-2
J: TRBJ2-3
length: 15
size: .
CDR3: CASSFTSGSTDTQYF
DNA: TGTGCCAGCAGTTTTACTAGCGGTAGCACAGATACGCAGTATTTT

D: .
V: TRBV29-1
J: TRBJ2-3
length: 13
size: .
CDR3: CSVVKSGTDTQYF
DNA: TGCAGCGTTGTAAAGTCTGGAACAGATACGCAGTATTTT

D: .
V: TRBV10-1
J: TRBJ2-5
length: 14
size: few
CDR3: CASSNIRDRGTQYF
DNA: TGCGCCAGCAGTAATATCAGGGACCGGGGAACCCAGTACTTC

D: .
V: TRBV7-6
J: TRBJ1-3
length: 16
size: few
CDR3: CASSLALESSGNTIYF
DNA: TGTGCCAGCAGCTTAGCGCTCGAGAGCTCTGGAAACACCATATATTTT

D: .
V: TRBV7-6
J: TRBJ2-5
length: 18
size: .
CDR3: CASSLRLWADPYQETQYF
DNA: TGTGCCAGCAGCTTAAGGCTGTGGGCAGATCCGTACCAAGAGACCCAGTACTTC

D: TRBD1
V: TRBV10-3
J: TRBJ2-3
length: 15
size: .
CDR3: CAISELGQGADTQYF
DNA: TGTGCCATCAGTGAGTTGGGACAGGGGGCCGATACGCAGTATTTT

D: TRBD2
V: TRBV12-3/TRBV12-4
J: TRBJ2-5
length: 14
size: .
CDR3: CASSQLAGQETQYF
DNA: TGTGCCAGCAGCCAACTAGCGGGGCAAGAGACCCAGTACTTC